This TCR beta chain was captured by sequencing in a study of T cell changes during pregnancy in multiple sclerosis. The germline gives CDR1 KGHSH, CDR2 LQKENI. This CDR3 has 18 residues. Unmatched junction bases numbered 8, after V lost 4 bases and J lost 1 base. Assay used: immunoSEQ multiplex PCR; TCRdb lists only in-frame clones, some missing. The repertoire includes more than 100,000 clones, roughly 92% of them detected once, and roughly 0.93% sits in the top ten. This clonotype was obtained from a female donor with multiple sclerosis, enrolled in a pregnancy study. The chain uses TRBV18 and TRBJ1-4, with 11 bases fitting TRBD1. This sample comprised peripheral blood, obtained after pregnancy. The CDR3: CASSRRPGQGETNEKLFF. As DNA, the CDR3 is TGTGCCAGCTCACGGAGGCCGGGACAGGGGGAAACTAATGAAAAACTGTTTTTT.